Listed below are T cell receptor beta chains from one sample, sequenced in a study of CD8 T cells in Susac syndrome. MiXCR, applied by TCRdb to the immunoSEQ multiplex PCR reads, yields one record per CDR3 protein. Seen here are 140,000 to 150,000 distinct CDR3 sequences, approximately 95% observed once, and the top ten hold approximately 0.11%. Sequenced material: CD4+ T cells from PBMCs. The receptors shown here come from a human donor with multiple sclerosis. CDR3s leave out the opening cysteine and the closing phenylalanine or tryptophan. The order of the fields is CDR3 length, V gene, CDR3 protein.

13	TRBV18	ASSPPRPMENIQY
13	TRBV5-4	ASSLAGSWGETQY
12	TRBV25-1	ASKGTGYTGELF
15	TRBV28	AILSPGTSGFTDTQY
13	TRBV3-1	ASSQGRDRNYGYT
13	TRBV7-2	ASSLGGGRDQPQH
15	TRBV6-2/TRBV6-3	ASSYRSGGRMTDTQY
13	TRBV28	ASSLLVGEGDGYT
12	TRBV20-1	SAPGLLTGGEQF
13	TRBV5-4	ASRLDRGVTDTQY
13	TRBV5-4	ASSFPAGMTDTQY
15	TRBV9	ASSVESRASGTDTQY
15	TRBV3-1	ASSPSGLQRSYNEQF
9	TRBV19	ASSHTDTQY
11	TRBV9	ASSARINEKLF
14	TRBV29-1	SVSRDRGRRGETQY
12	TRBV29-1	SVDWTGGAYGYT
14	TRBV28	ASSLLAPDHRGELF
9	TRBV5-1	ASSWDSTQY
14	TRBV29-1	SVEEPYRVGTDTQY
13	TRBV5-6	ASSLRTGKNSPLH
14	TRBV29-1	SVGGLAGRLSYEQY
13	TRBV5-1	ASRRASGSVNEQF
10	TRBV29-1	SVEVPPHGYT
13	TRBV28	ATKSHLGDSYGYT
14	TRBV28	ASSFMWRQGNQPQH
9	TRBV6-2/TRBV6-3	ASAQGQEQY
12	TRBV13	ASSLVGLAGGQF
11	TRBV29-1	SVAAGVDSPLH
13	TRBV29-1	SARVGGSGANVLT
11	TRBV30	AWSHRARETQY
14	TRBV5-4	ASSLESGGRGYGYT
12	TRBV4-2	ASSFAANTGELF
12	TRBV2	ASRSANMNTEAF
13	TRBV28	ASSWTVPYNSPLH
12	TRBV30	AWSPDSGKNIQY
10	TRBV4-1	ASSQDRQLAF
12	TRBV12-3/TRBV12-4	ASSLQSSYNEQF
10	TRBV30	AWSKAGNEQF
15	TRBV4-1	ASSQDPSGRGTDTQY
12	TRBV30	AWSVRQTGLEQY
12	TRBV27	ASSQWGSQETQY
9	TRBV9	ASSTPSGYT
12	TRBV6-2/TRBV6-3	ASSFQGSRPRYT
12	TRBV9	ASSPRGILDIQY
11	TRBV12-3/TRBV12-4	ASRTGSTDTQY